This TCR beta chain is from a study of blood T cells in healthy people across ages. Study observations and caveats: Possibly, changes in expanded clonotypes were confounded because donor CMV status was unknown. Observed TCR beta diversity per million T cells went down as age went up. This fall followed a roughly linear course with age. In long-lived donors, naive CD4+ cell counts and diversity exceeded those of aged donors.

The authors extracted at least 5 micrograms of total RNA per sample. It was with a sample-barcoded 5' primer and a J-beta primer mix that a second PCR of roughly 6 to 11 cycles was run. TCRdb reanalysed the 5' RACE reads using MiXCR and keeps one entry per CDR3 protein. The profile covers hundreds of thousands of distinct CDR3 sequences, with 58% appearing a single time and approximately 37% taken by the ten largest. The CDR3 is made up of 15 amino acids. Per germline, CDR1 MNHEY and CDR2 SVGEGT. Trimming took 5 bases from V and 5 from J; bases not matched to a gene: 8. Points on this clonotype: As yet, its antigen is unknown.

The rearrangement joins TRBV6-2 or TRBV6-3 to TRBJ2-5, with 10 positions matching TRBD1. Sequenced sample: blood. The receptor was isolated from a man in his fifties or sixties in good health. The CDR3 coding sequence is TGTGCCAGCAGTCGGACAGGGGGTCGGGGGGAGACCCAGTACTTC. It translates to CASSRTGGRGETQYF.